These 28 T cell receptor beta chains share one sample of origin, sequenced in a study of T cells after posttransplantation cyclophosphamide. Using immunoSEQ multiplex PCR, the repertoire was profiled, and TCRdb retains in-frame clones only, with some absent. The table includes tens of thousands of clones, around 84% detected once. Sequenced input: PBMCs. These receptors came from a young man with a blood cancer, CMV-positive, and with a related stem cell donor.

V and J are TRBV4-3 and TRBJ2-1, with D perhaps TRBD2 (6 bases). This CDR3 spans 15 amino acids. Germline V gene data show CDR1 as LGHNA and CDR2 as YSLEER. The V end lost 1 base, the J end lost 8 bases, and 15 bases lay between the germline ends. CDR3 residues: CASSQAQTSNHEQFF. The CDR3 DNA reads as TGCGCCAGCAGCCAAGCCCAGACTAGTAACCATGAGCAGTTCTTC.

The V and J genes are TRBV10-3 and TRBJ2-1; TRBD2 is a possible D gene (5 bases). The length of the CDR3 is 12 residues. Deletions cut 3 bases from V and 14 bases from J, with 14 bases between. The germline V gene encodes CDR1 ENHRY and CDR2 SYGVKD. CDR3 sequence reads: CAISDTGNQEFF. CDR3 DNA sequence: TGTGCCATCAGTGATACGGGAAACCAAGAGTTCTTC.

This clone was seen only a few times. The chain links TRBV4-3 to TRBJ2-5; the match to TRBD1 covers 10 bases. The CDR3 totals 14 residues. V lost 3 bases, J lost 4 bases, and 2 bases stayed unmatched. Per germline, CDR1 LGHNA and CDR2 YSLEER. The CDR3 DNA reads as TGCGCCAGCAGCCAGACAGGGGGCAGAGAGACCCAGTACTTC. Amino acids: CASSQTGGRETQYF.

This clone was counted a few times. The chain carries TRBV4-2 and TRBJ1-2; 11 bases map to TRBD1. The junction had 6 bases not matched to a gene; V was cut back by 4 bases and J by 5 bases. This CDR3 is built from 15 residues. Germline V gene sequence: CDR1 LGHNA, CDR2 YNFKEQ. CDR3 sequence reads: CASSRGQGAGYGYTF. In nucleotides, the CDR3 is TGTGCCAGCAGCCGTGGACAGGGGGCTGGGTATGGCTACACCTTC.

This clone was found a few times. This chain joins TRBV4-3 and TRBJ2-1, with D possibly matching TRBD1 (5 bases). Trimming removed 2 bases at V and 5 bases at J, with 13 bases between. This CDR3 region has 15 residues. Germline CDR1 and CDR2: LGHNA and YSLEER. As DNA, the CDR3 is TGCGCCAGCAGCCAACTACCAACAGGTAACAATGAGCAGTTCTTC. The encoded protein is CASSQLPTGNNEQFF.

This chain joins TRBV7-2 and TRBJ2-3; 7 nucleotides agree with TRBD2. Per the germline V gene, CDR1 is SGHTA and CDR2 is FQGNSA. Trimming took 5 bases from V and 2 from J; bases not matched to a gene: 7. This CDR3 spans 15 amino acids. In DNA form, the CDR3 reads TGTGCCAGCAGCCTGGGACTACCAAACACAGATACGCAGTATTTT. It is translated as CASSLGLPNTDTQYF. The whole variable domain, filled in from reference TRBV7-2 and TRBJ2-3, reads GAGVSQSPSNKVTEKGKDVELRCDPISGHTALYWYRQSLGQGLEFLIYFQGNSAPDKSGLPSDRFSAERTGGSVSTLTIQRTQQEDSAVYLCASSLGLPNTDTQYFGPGTRLTVL.

This sequence joins TRBV7-3 and TRBJ2-7, with 8 bases matching TRBD2. The CDR3 spans 15 residues. Germline CDR1 reads SGHTA; CDR2 reads FQGTGA. The J segment lost 2 bases and the V segment lost 4 bases, leaving 7 bases of the junction unmatched. CDR3 coding DNA: TGTGCCAGCAGCTCCACTCCGGGAGGGGCCTACGAGCAGTACTTC. As protein: CASSSTPGGAYEQYF.

This sequence joins TRBV7-9 and TRBJ1-2; 7 positions agree with TRBD1. The CDR3 is 14 residues long. Germline assignment: CDR1 SEHNR and CDR2 FQNEAQ (reference sequence). The V gene end was trimmed by 5 bases and the J gene end by 8 bases; junction bases not matched to a gene: 11. The CDR3 coding sequence is TGTGCCAGCAGCCGGGGGACAGACTTGATAGGCTACACCTTC. It codes for CASSRGTDLIGYTF.

This chain joins TRBV27 and TRBJ1-3; D perhaps matches TRBD1 (6 bases). The V and J ends lost 6 bases and 4 bases respectively, with 19 bases between them. The V gene's germline CDR1 is MNHEY and CDR2 SMNVEV (reference sequence). The CDR3 sequence is 16 residues long. In DNA form, the CDR3 reads TGTGCCAGCAGCCCCCTAGACAGGCGGTTCGGAAACACCATATATTTT. This encodes CASSPLDRRFGNTIYF.

The chain is built from TRBV19 and TRBJ2-7; 8 nucleotides agree with TRBD1. V was clipped by 6 bases and J by 4 bases; unmatched bases: 11. The CDR3 covers 15 residues. Germline loops: CDR1 LNHDA, CDR2 SQIVND (reference sequence). In DNA, the CDR3 is TGTGCCAGTAGATCGTTTGACAGGGGCAGTTACGAGCAGTACTTC. It is translated as CASRSFDRGSYEQYF.

V is TRBV7-2 and J is TRBJ1-1, with TRBD1 as a possible D gene (5 bases). The V gene lost 4 bases and the J gene lost 1 base, with 13 bases spanning the gap. CDR1 and CDR2 from the germline V gene are SGHTA and FQGNSA. The length of the CDR3 is 15 residues. CDR3 sequence: CASSYNFRANTEAFF. The CDR3 bases are TGTGCCAGCAGCTACAATTTCAGGGCGAACACTGAAGCTTTCTTT.

This chain joins TRBV23-1 and TRBJ2-7, with TRBD1 matching 8 bases. TRBV23-1 has ORF status, its function being uncertain. The V and J ends lost 0 bases and 6 bases, in that order; junction bases with no gene match: 7. The CDR3 runs to 15 residues. The CDR3 sequence is CASSQSRTGTCEQYF. The CDR3 DNA reads as TGCGCCAGCAGTCAATCTAGGACAGGGACCTGCGAGCAGTACTTC.

This clone was found once. The V gene is TRBV5-1, the J gene TRBJ2-7; D is perhaps TRBD2 (6 bases). CDR3 length equals 15 residues. Germline CDR1 SGHRS, CDR2 YFSETQ. The germline V and J ends were trimmed by 2 bases and 1 base, with 13 bases remaining between them. The CDR3, as DNA: TGCGCCAGCAGCTTCTCCCTGGGGGGATCCTACGAGCAGTACTTC. This encodes CASSFSLGGSYEQYF. Supplemented by reference TRBV5-1 and TRBJ2-7, the full variable domain reads KAGVTQTPRYLIKTRGQQVTLSCSPISGHRSVSWYQQTPGQGLQFLFEYFSETQRNKGNFPGRFSGRQFSNSRSEMNVSTLELGDSALYLCASSFSLGGSYEQYFGPGTRLTVT.

V usage is TRBV4-3 and J usage is TRBJ2-7; 9 nucleotides agree with TRBD2. Unmatched junction bases numbered 2, after V lost 2 bases and J lost 0 bases. This CDR3 spans 15 amino acids. Germline assignment: CDR1 LGHNA and CDR2 YSLEER. CDR3: CASSQSSGASYEQYF. CDR3 nucleotides: TGCGCCAGCAGCCAATCTAGCGGGGCCTCCTACGAGCAGTACTTC.

This clone was observed a handful of times. This chain joins TRBV5-4 and TRBJ2-1; 11 bases match TRBD2. Germline lookup yields CDR1 SGHNT and CDR2 YYREEE (reference sequence). Trimming cost V 7 bases and J 8 bases; bases outside gene matches: 8. The CDR3 is 14 residues long. The CDR3 spells CASGSGRAVDEQFF. The CDR3 nucleotides read TGTGCCAGCGGTAGCGGGAGGGCCGTCGATGAGCAGTTCTTC.

The chain combines TRBV6-5 with TRBJ1-4; 10 nucleotides match TRBD1. This CDR3 contains 15 residues. CDR1 MNHEY and CDR2 SVGAGI come from the germline V gene. With 6 bases clipped from V and 5 bases from J, the junction kept 6 bases outside the gene matches. CDR3 DNA sequence: TGTGCCAGCAGAAGACAGGGGGCGAACAATGAAAAACTGTTTTTT. Its translation: CASRRQGANNEKLFF.

The V and J genes are TRBV4-1 and TRBJ2-7; TRBD2 might be the D (6 bases). V lost 1 base and J lost 1, with 14 bases in between. CDR3 length equals 16 residues. Germline assignment: CDR1 MGHRA and CDR2 YSYEKL. The CDR3 coding sequence is TGCGCCAGCAGCCAAGGCAGGGACTTTAAATCCTACGAGCAGTACTTC. It yields the protein CASSQGRDFKSYEQYF.

The genes are TRBV30 and TRBJ2-3, with 12 bases matching TRBD2. There are 16 residues in the CDR3. Germline CDR1 and CDR2: GTSNPN and SVGIG (reference sequence). Trimming took 0 bases from V and 5 from J; bases not matched to a gene: 6. The CDR3: CAWSVGLAGGGDTQYF. The CDR3 DNA is TGTGCCTGGAGTGTAGGTCTAGCGGGAGGGGGAGATACGCAGTATTTT.

This sequence joins TRBV28 and TRBJ1-3; weak D call: TRBD1 (6 bases). V was pared by 5 bases and J by 2 bases, with 13 bases between. Germline CDR1 is MDHEN and CDR2 is SYDVKM. There are 15 residues in the CDR3. The CDR3, as DNA: TGTGCCAGCAGTCTTACAGGGTCAGCTGGAAACACCATATATTTT. Encoded protein: CASSLTGSAGNTIYF.

The chain links TRBV7-2 to TRBJ2-5; the match to TRBD2 covers 7 bases. Germline CDR1 and CDR2: SGHTA and FQGNSA. J was trimmed by 1 base and V by 3 bases; bases with no gene match: 5. This CDR3 contains 15 residues. Here the CDR3 reads CASSLMGGGQETQYF. The CDR3 DNA sequence: TGTGCCAGCAGCTTGATGGGCGGGGGCCAAGAGACCCAGTACTTC. The entire variable domain, with the rest obtained from reference TRBV7-2 and TRBJ2-5, is as follows: GAGVSQSPSNKVTEKGKDVELRCDPISGHTALYWYRQSLGQGLEFLIYFQGNSAPDKSGLPSDRFSAERTGGSVSTLTIQRTQQEDSAVYLCASSLMGGGQETQYFGPGTRLLVL.

CDR3 protein: CASSLEGGPQHF. CDR3 DNA: TGTGCCAGCAGCTTAGAGGGGGGGCCCCAGCATTTT. The chain is built from TRBV11-2 and TRBJ1-5, with D tentatively TRBD1 (5 bases). V shed 0 bases and J shed 9 bases, with 6 bases lying between them. In germline, CDR1 is SGHAT, CDR2 FQNNGV. The CDR3 contains 12 residues.

In this sample, this clone turned up once. This chain links TRBV6-5 with TRBJ1-1; 9 bases map to TRBD1. The CDR3 spans 14 residues. CDR1 is MNHEY, CDR2 SVGAGI, per germline. V lost 6 bases and J lost 7; bases outside the gene matches: 9. The CDR3 spells CASSNELTGGEAFF. CDR3 bases: TGTGCCAGCAGCAATGAGCTGACAGGGGGTGAAGCTTTCTTT.

The chain employs TRBV19 and TRBJ1-5, with 7 bases identical to TRBD1. Per the germline V gene, CDR1 is LNHDA and CDR2 is SQIVND (reference sequence). With 6 bases clipped from V and 6 bases from J, the junction kept 5 bases outside the gene matches. The CDR3 has 13 amino acids. The CDR3 sequence: CASSNRGSQPQHF. The CDR3 DNA reads as TGTGCCAGTAGCAACAGGGGCAGTCAGCCCCAGCATTTT.

The chain is built from TRBV21-1 and TRBJ1-2; no check of the table's D call, TRBD1, against the DNA was made. TRBV21-1 is noted as a pseudogene. This CDR3 comprises 16 residues. The CDR3 here is CASSNIGTGNSCGYTF. The CDR3 DNA sequence: TGTGCCAGCAGTAACATAGGGACAGGGAATTCCTGTGGCTACACCTTC.

The chain links TRBV18 to TRBJ2-7; TRBD2 matches at 8 bases. Germline lookup yields CDR1 KGHSH and CDR2 LQKENI. V trimming: 1 base; J trimming: 5 bases; junction bases outside the gene matches: 13. This CDR3 is 17 amino acids long. CDR3 bases: TGTGCCAGCTCACCACGGGCCCTGACTAGCGTTGGAAACGAGCAGTACTTC. The encoded protein is CASSPRALTSVGNEQYF.

The chain recombines TRBV7-3 with TRBJ2-1, with 8 bases fitting TRBD1. V shed 3 bases and J 9 bases; nucleotides not matched to a gene: 10. This CDR3 spans 15 amino acids. Germline V lookup: CDR1 SGHTA, CDR2 FQGTGA. CDR3 in DNA: TGTGCCAGCAGCTTGGCGACAGGGGTTCGGGGTGAGCAGTTCTTC. The encoded protein is CASSLATGVRGEQFF.

The V call is TRBV19, the J call TRBJ2-5; no firm D call. This CDR3 spans 16 amino acids. Germline V gives CDR1 LNHDA, CDR2 SQIVND (reference sequence). V was trimmed by 6 bases and J by 1 base, leaving 18 bases between them. The CDR3 sequence is CASSPRLVFTQETQYF. CDR3 nucleotides: TGTGCCAGTAGCCCAAGACTCGTTTTCACCCAAGAGACCCAGTACTTC.

The chain recombines TRBV6-1 with TRBJ1-5, with D hard to call. Trimming cost V 3 bases and J 2 bases, with 8 bases left between them. CDR3 size: 14 residues. The germline CDR1 and CDR2 sequences are MNHNS and SASEGT. The CDR3 is CASSDFLGNQPQHF. The CDR3, as DNA: TGTGCCAGCAGTGATTTTCTTGGCAATCAGCCCCAGCATTTT.